Below, 23 T cell receptor beta chains from the same sample are listed, as sequenced in a study of cytomegalovirus exposure and HLA in healthy donors. TCRdb keeps only in-frame clones here, not all; method: immunoSEQ multiplex PCR. The sample consists of about 98,000 clones, 87% of them appearing once. The sample taken for sequencing was PBMCs. These receptors all stem from a man between 18 and 35 years old in good health and CMV-seropositive.

J is TRBJ2-3 and V is TRBV10-3; D is ambiguous. Germline CDR1 ENHRY, CDR2 SYGVKD. This CDR3 contains 11 residues. Trimming removed 6 bases at V and 5 bases at J, with 6 bases between. The chain's CDR3 is CAISLLDTQYF. The CDR3 DNA follows: TGTGCCATCAGCCTATTAGATACGCAGTATTTT.

V and J are TRBV10-3 and TRBJ2-2, with 9 positions matching TRBD2. The germline V gene has CDR1 ENHRY and CDR2 SYGVKD. The CDR3 is 14 residues long. After removal of 1 base from V and 6 bases from J, the junction contained 0 bases not matched to a gene. The CDR3 sequence is CAISELAGAGELFF. The CDR3 region has the DNA TGTGCCATCAGTGAGTTAGCGGGGGCCGGGGAGCTGTTTTTT.

This sequence joins TRBV4-2 and TRBJ1-1; D perhaps matches TRBD1 (5 bases). This CDR3 spans 17 amino acids. Germline CDR1 LGHNA, CDR2 YNFKEQ. Trimming pared 0 bases from V and 2 bases from J, leaving 16 bases between. This CDR3 is CASSQDRVGDSNTEAFF. CDR3 nucleotides: TGTGCCAGCAGCCAAGATCGAGTAGGGGACTCAAACACTGAAGCTTTCTTT.

The chain uses TRBV19 and TRBJ1-2; TRBD1 aligns across 7 bases. Germline V gene data show CDR1 as LNHDA and CDR2 as SQIVND (reference sequence). CDR3 length equals 16 residues. V lost 5 bases and J lost 2; bases outside the gene matches: 11. In DNA form, the CDR3 reads TGTGCCAGTAGTCCTCAACCTAGACAGGGAAACTATGGCTACACCTTC. It yields the protein CASSPQPRQGNYGYTF.

The rearrangement uses TRBV19 and TRBJ2-1, with unresolved D. Germline V lookup: CDR1 LNHDA, CDR2 SQIVND (reference sequence). The CDR3 consists of 11 residues. Trimming took 5 bases from V and 9 from J, leaving 8 bases between them. The CDR3 sequence: CASSSLLEQFF. In DNA form, the CDR3 reads TGTGCCAGTAGTTCCCTTCTTGAGCAGTTCTTC.

This chain links TRBV11-2 with TRBJ2-1; 11 nucleotides align to TRBD2. Trimming removed 1 base from V and 3 bases from J; junction bases left unmatched: 2. Per the germline V gene, CDR1 is SGHAT and CDR2 is FQNNGV. CDR3 length: 16 amino acids. The CDR3 loop is CASSLGLAGYYNEQFF. Here the CDR3 DNA reads TGTGCCAGCAGCTTAGGACTAGCGGGATACTACAATGAGCAGTTCTTC. Based on the CDR3 plus reference TRBV11-2 and TRBJ2-1, the full variable domain is EAGVAQSPRYKIIEKRQSVAFWCNPISGHATLYWYQQILGQGPKLLIQFQNNGVVDDSQLPKDRFSAERLKGVDSTLKIQPAKLEDSAVYLCASSLGLAGYYNEQFFGPGTRLTVL.

This chain links TRBV19 with TRBJ1-6; the D gene is possibly TRBD1 (6 bases). The ends were cut back, 0 bases at V and 10 bases at J, with 19 bases in the middle. CDR3 size: 17 residues. Germline values: CDR1 LNHDA, CDR2 SQIVND (reference sequence). CDR3 protein: CASSIDGPVRGDSPLHF. The DNA for the CDR3 is TGTGCCAGTAGTATAGATGGTCCCGTCAGGGGTGACTCACCCCTCCACTTT.

This clone has a handful of counts. The rearrangement links TRBV7-2 to TRBJ2-7; D is perhaps TRBD2 (6 bases). The CDR3 has 13 amino acids. Germline V CDR1 and CDR2: SGHTA, FQGNSA. Trimming took off 3 bases at V and 7 bases at J, with 13 bases between the two ends. The DNA of the CDR3 is TGTGCCAGCAGCTTCCGGGAGTCCTCGGAGCAGTACTTC. Protein sequence: CASSFRESSEQYF.

The V and J genes are TRBV2 and TRBJ2-3; D is possibly TRBD2 (6 bases). Trimming took 6 bases from V and 2 from J, leaving 21 bases between them. The CDR3 runs 17 residues. Germline V gene data show CDR1 as SNHLY and CDR2 as FYNNEI. CDR3 amino acids: CASSGVQPGLYTDTQYF. CDR3 in DNA: TGTGCCAGCAGCGGGGTTCAACCGGGACTTTACACAGATACGCAGTATTTT.

J is TRBJ2-7 and V is TRBV15; 8 bases agree with TRBD1. Unmatched junction bases numbered 3, after V lost 0 bases and J lost 2 bases. This CDR3 has 15 residues. From germline, CDR1 is LNHNV and CDR2 YYDKDF (reference sequence). The CDR3 DNA follows: TGTGCCACCAGCAGAGAGGCGACAGGGGCCTACGAGCAGTACTTC. Its translation: CATSREATGAYEQYF.

V gene TRBV27 combines with J gene TRBJ2-3; maybe TRBD2 (6 bases). Trimming shortened V by 3 bases and J by 3 bases, and 10 bases separated the two germline ends. CDR1 and CDR2 from the germline V gene are MNHEY and SMNVEV (reference sequence). This CDR3 spans 14 amino acids. The CDR3 bases are TGTGCCAGCAGTTTGGTAGCGGTAACAGATACGCAGTATTTT. It translates to CASSLVAVTDTQYF.

The chain is built from TRBV15 and TRBJ2-3; TRBD2 is a possible D gene (6 bases). The CDR3 spans 17 residues. The germline gives CDR1 LNHNV, CDR2 YYDKDF (reference sequence). Trimming took 4 bases from V and 0 from J, leaving 17 bases between them. The CDR3: CATSTELRRGSTDTQYF. In DNA form, the CDR3 reads TGTGCCACCAGCACTGAACTCAGGCGGGGTAGCACAGATACGCAGTATTTT.

J is TRBJ1-1 and V is TRBV18; the D is unclear. The CDR3 extends over 12 amino acids. Germline V CDR1 and CDR2: KGHSH, LQKENI. Deletions cut 4 bases from V and 4 bases from J, with 7 bases between. CDR3 bases: TGTGCCAGCTCACAAGCCCCCACTGAAGCTTTCTTT. Translation gives CASSQAPTEAFF.

This chain links TRBV4-1 with TRBJ2-1; 12 bases are shared with TRBD2. Germline V lookup: CDR1 MGHRA, CDR2 YSYEKL. The CDR3 spans 17 residues. Trimming took 1 base from V and 5 from J; bases not matched to a gene: 6. CDR3 bases: TGCGCCAGCAGCCAAGGGATCACTAGCGGGAGGCACAATGAGCAGTTCTTC. Protein product: CASSQGITSGRHNEQFF.

The J gene is TRBJ2-3, the V gene TRBV5-1, with D unclear. CDR1 and CDR2 from the germline V gene are SGHRS and YFSETQ. The CDR3 covers 15 residues. V was pared by 0 bases and J by 2 bases, with 10 bases between. The CDR3: CASSLARINTDTQYF. In nucleotides, the CDR3 is TGCGCCAGCAGCTTGGCCAGAATAAACACAGATACGCAGTATTTT.

The chain has TRBV12-5 and TRBJ2-2; D remains unclear. The CDR3 loop spans 13 amino acids. Trimming pared 3 bases from V and 4 bases from J, leaving 6 bases between. The germline gives CDR1 LGHNT, CDR2 FRNRAP. Here the CDR3 DNA reads TGTGCTAGTGGTTTTAGGAGCACCGGGGAGCTGTTTTTT. Translated, it gives CASGFRSTGELFF.

The chain uses TRBV7-9 and TRBJ1-2; D is uncertain. This CDR3 spans 12 amino acids. V lost 3 bases and J lost 8, with 10 bases in between. Germline lookup yields CDR1 SEHNR and CDR2 FQNEAQ (reference sequence). The CDR3 sequence is CASSFGEGGYTF. Written as DNA, the CDR3 is TGTGCCAGCAGCTTCGGTGAGGGCGGCTACACCTTC.

The chain is built from TRBV9 and TRBJ2-7; TRBD2 aligns across 13 bases. The germline gives CDR1 SGDLS, CDR2 YYNGEE. The ends lost 4 bases at V and 2 bases at J; junction bases unmatched: 6. The CDR3 has 16 residues. CDR3 protein: CASSPGTSGVTYEQYF. CDR3 DNA: TGTGCCAGCAGCCCCGGGACTAGCGGGGTTACCTACGAGCAGTACTTC.

The rearrangement links TRBV18 to TRBJ1-4, with 7 bases identical to TRBD1. The germline V gene has CDR1 KGHSH and CDR2 LQKENI. Unmatched junction bases numbered 5, after V lost 3 bases and J lost 7 bases. The CDR3 loop spans 14 amino acids. Here the CDR3 DNA reads TGTGCCAGCTCACCCGGACAGGCTTCTGAAAAACTGTTTTTT. Amino acids: CASSPGQASEKLFF.

The chain recombines TRBV6-6 with TRBJ2-3; D remains unclear. The CDR3 is made up of 14 amino acids. V was cut by 1 base and J by 8 bases, with 13 bases left in between. Germline V gene sequence: CDR1 MNHNY, CDR2 SVGAGI (reference sequence). CDR3: CASSYYKVGFTQYF. In DNA, the CDR3 is TGTGCCAGCAGTTACTATAAGGTGGGCTTTACGCAGTATTTT.

The chain uses TRBV7-8 and TRBJ2-7; D is possibly TRBD2 (6 bases). The V end lost 3 bases, the J end lost 1 base, and 10 bases lay between the germline ends. Germline V gene sequence: CDR1 SGHVS, CDR2 FQNEAQ. This CDR3 region has 14 residues. CDR3 residues: CASSLSAGSYEQYF. DNA for the CDR3: TGTGCCAGCAGCTTGTCGGCGGGATCCTACGAGCAGTACTTC.

The chain uses TRBV18 and TRBJ1-5; the match to TRBD1 covers 7 bases. Germline lookup yields CDR1 KGHSH and CDR2 LQKENI. The V segment lost 3 bases and the J segment 4 bases; nucleotides outside the gene matches: 3. The CDR3 runs to 14 residues. The CDR3 sequence is CASSPGGQNQPQHF. The DNA of the CDR3 is TGTGCCAGCTCACCTGGGGGACAGAATCAGCCCCAGCATTTT.

This chain connects TRBV27 to TRBJ1-2; TRBD1 matches 7 bases. The germline V gene encodes CDR1 MNHEY and CDR2 SMNVEV (reference sequence). Losses at the gene ends were 6 bases for V and 4 bases for J; bases not matched to a gene: 14. The CDR3 length is 16 residues. CDR3 sequence reads: CASSEEQGFGIYGYTF. The CDR3 DNA sequence: TGTGCCAGCAGCGAAGAACAGGGGTTTGGTATCTATGGCTACACCTTC.